The 21 T cell receptor beta chains below were found in one sample sequenced in a study of OX40 agonist ivuxolimab in advanced cancers. Measured with immunoSEQ multiplex PCR; TCRdb has only the in-frame clones, and not every one. The profile covers about 50,000 clones, with roughly 85% appearing a single time and just under 4% taken by the ten largest. The specimen comprised CD4+ or CD8+ T cells sorted from blood, sampled in a trial of the OX40 agonist ivuxolimab. The receptors shown here come from an adult with an advanced solid tumor such as melanoma, head and neck, liver or kidney cancer.

The CDR3 DNA follows: TGTGCCAGTAGTATAGATCGGGGACAGCCTAATCAGCCCCAGCATTTT. Protein: CASSIDRGQPNQPQHF. The genes are TRBV19 and TRBJ1-5; TRBD1 matches 7 bases. With V trimmed by 0 bases and J by 4 bases, 6 bases remained unmatched. Germline values: CDR1 LNHDA, CDR2 SQIVND (reference sequence). The CDR3 totals 16 residues. The complete variable domain, with remaining parts taken from reference TRBV19 and TRBJ1-5, reads DGGITQSPKYLFRKEGQNVTLSCEQNLNHDAMYWYRQDPGQGLRLIYYSQIVNDFQKGDIAEGYSVSREKKESFPLTVTSAQKNPTAFYLCASSIDRGQPNQPQHFGDGTRLSIL.

The chain couples TRBV11-1 to TRBJ1-6, with D hard to call. CDR1 and CDR2 from the germline V gene are SGHAT and FQDESV (reference sequence). V lost 1 base, J lost 7 bases, and 8 bases lay in between. The CDR3 is 14 amino acids. The CDR3 bases are TGTGCCAGCAGCTTAGAGGCGGCGAATTCACCCCTCCACTTT. Encoded protein: CASSLEAANSPLHF.

This clone was detected many times. This chain links TRBV7-3 with TRBJ1-1; D call uncertain. The germline V and J ends were trimmed by 5 bases and 6 bases, with 13 bases remaining between them. There are 13 residues in the CDR3. Per the germline V gene, CDR1 is SGHTA and CDR2 is FQGTGA. The CDR3 DNA follows: TGTGCCAGCAGCCCCATGCCGGGATCTGAAGCTTTCTTT. Amino acids: CASSPMPGSEAFF.

The chain uses TRBV30 and TRBJ2-1; D may be TRBD2 (7 bases). The CDR3 is 15 residues long. V lost 6 bases and J 0 bases, leaving 15 bases between the germline ends. Germline CDR1 GTSNPN, CDR2 SVGIG (reference sequence). DNA for the CDR3: TGTGCCTGCGGGGGGCCCACGAGCTCCTACAATGAGCAGTTCTTC. Its protein product is CACGGPTSSYNEQFF. The full variable domain, its missing parts supplied by reference TRBV30 and TRBJ2-1, is SQTIHQWPATLVQPVGSPLSLECTVEGTSNPNLYWYRQAAGRGLQLLFYSVGIGQISSEVPQNLSASRPQDRQFILSSKKLLLSDSGFYLCACGGPTSSYNEQFFGPGTRLTVL.

This clone was detected once. The rearrangement joins TRBV5-1 to TRBJ2-7; D perhaps matches TRBD1 (6 bases). Trimming shortened V by 0 bases and J by 4 bases, and 11 bases separated the two germline ends. Germline CDR1 and CDR2: SGHRS and YFSETQ. The CDR3 totals 14 residues. The CDR3 reads CASSLVGGTYEQYF. The CDR3 DNA reads as TGCGCCAGCAGCTTGGTTGGGGGCACGTACGAGCAGTACTTC.

The chain combines TRBV11-2 with TRBJ2-3, with D unresolved. Germline lookup yields CDR1 SGHAT and CDR2 FQNNGV. The CDR3 is made up of 15 amino acids. V was clipped by 3 bases and J by 5 bases, with 15 bases between them. The CDR3 nucleotides read TGTGCCAGCAGCTTTAGTGGAGTTTTAGTAGATACGCAGTATTTT. Amino acids: CASSFSGVLVDTQYF.

The genes are TRBV19 and TRBJ2-6; D possibly matches TRBD1 or TRBD2 (6 bases each). This CDR3 has 15 residues. Germline lookup yields CDR1 LNHDA and CDR2 SQIVND (reference sequence). V was pared by 6 bases and J by 4 bases, with 13 bases between. CDR3 sequence (DNA): TGTGCCAGTAGCCTGAGGGGGGCCGGGGCCAACGTCCTGACTTTC. Translation: CASSLRGAGANVLTF. The variable domain in full, completed from reference TRBV19 and TRBJ2-6, reads DGGITQSPKYLFRKEGQNVTLSCEQNLNHDAMYWYRQDPGQGLRLIYYSQIVNDFQKGDIAEGYSVSREKKESFPLTVTSAQKNPTAFYLCASSLRGAGANVLTFGAGSRLTVL.

The chain joins TRBV5-8 to TRBJ1-2; D is perhaps TRBD1 (6 bases). The CDR3 totals 14 residues. Per germline, CDR1 SGHTS and CDR2 YDEGEE. Trimming took 4 bases from V and 8 from J, leaving 18 bases between them. This CDR3 is CASSAQGMMRGYTF. CDR3 sequence (DNA): TGTGCCAGCAGCGCTCAGGGGATGATGAGAGGCTACACCTTC. Complete variable domain (other parts from reference TRBV5-8 and TRBJ1-2): EAGVTQSPTHLIKTRGQQATLRCSPISGHTSVYWYQQALGLGLQFLLWYDEGEERNRGNFPPRFSGRQFPNYSSELNVNALELEDSALYLCASSAQGMMRGYTFGSGTRLTVV.

CDR3 residues: CAITSGQTNSPLHF. The CDR3 region has the DNA TGTGCCATTACTTCCGGACAGACAAATTCACCCCTCCACTTT. The chain links TRBV10-3 to TRBJ1-6; D is possibly TRBD1 (6 bases). The germline gives CDR1 ENHRY, CDR2 SYGVKD. V was clipped by 9 bases and J by 7 bases, with 16 bases between them. The CDR3 contains 14 residues.

The V gene is TRBV11-2, the J gene TRBJ1-1; maybe TRBD1 (5 bases). The CDR3 covers 14 residues. V was shortened by 5 bases and J by 1 base, with 11 bases between the two germline ends. Germline-derived CDR1 and CDR2 are SGHAT and FQNNGV. The CDR3 nucleotides are TGTGCCAGCAGCCAGACAGTGGGGAACACTGAAGCTTTCTTT. It translates to CASSQTVGNTEAFF. The full variable domain, in which reference TRBV11-2 and TRBJ1-1 provide the parts outside the CDR3, is EAGVAQSPRYKIIEKRQSVAFWCNPISGHATLYWYQQILGQGPKLLIQFQNNGVVDDSQLPKDRFSAERLKGVDSTLKIQPAKLEDSAVYLCASSQTVGNTEAFFGQGTRLTVV.

As DNA, the CDR3 is TGTGCCAGCAGCTTGAAAGCGGGGGGGCCGGGATCGGAGACCCAGTACTTC. This translates into CASSLKAGGPGSETQYF. This rearrangement joins TRBV5-5 to TRBJ2-5; TRBD2 agrees at 10 bases. CDR1 is SGHKS and CDR2 is YYEKEE in the germline V gene (reference sequence). The CDR3 totals 17 residues. The ends lost 1 base at V and 5 bases at J; junction bases unmatched: 11.

This chain links TRBV19 with TRBJ1-1; D possibly corresponds to TRBD1 (5 bases). This CDR3 has 15 residues. The germline V gene encodes CDR1 LNHDA and CDR2 SQIVND (reference sequence). V lost 7 bases to trimming and J lost 0 bases, with 15 bases between them. The CDR3 region has the DNA TGTGCCAGTACCCCAGGGTTGGGGTTGAACACTGAAGCTTTCTTT. Protein: CASTPGLGLNTEAFF.

The gene calls are TRBV11-2 and TRBJ1-1; D is unclear. The CDR3 runs to 12 residues. Germline CDR1 reads SGHAT; CDR2 reads FQNNGV. V lost 3 bases and J lost 10, with 12 bases in between. CDR3 in amino acids: CASSLSVFGAFF. The CDR3 region has the DNA TGTGCCAGCAGCTTGAGCGTCTTTGGAGCTTTCTTT.

This rearrangement joins TRBV18 to TRBJ1-2, with 7 bases that match TRBD1. Germline CDR1 is KGHSH and CDR2 is LQKENI. V dropped 4 bases and J dropped 2; count of bases not matched to a gene: 13. This CDR3 has 17 amino acids. The CDR3 is CASSLTGAQARNYGYTF. CDR3 in DNA: TGTGCCAGCTCACTAACAGGGGCCCAGGCGAGGAACTATGGCTACACCTTC.

The chain joins TRBV5-6 to TRBJ2-3, with 7 bases that match TRBD1. J lost 2 bases, V lost 4 bases, and 7 bases had no gene match. CDR1 is SGHDT and CDR2 is YYEEEE in the germline V gene. The CDR3 is 15 amino acids. CDR3 bases: TGTGCCAGCAGCATAAGACAGGGACCCACAGATACGCAGTATTTT. Amino acids: CASSIRQGPTDTQYF.

The chain combines TRBV19 with TRBJ1-2; D unresolved. This CDR3 has 13 amino acids. The V and J ends lost 3 bases and 1 base respectively, with 6 bases between them. The germline CDR1 and CDR2 sequences are LNHDA and SQIVND (reference sequence). The CDR3 DNA sequence: TGTGCCAGTAGTATCCTGAGTAACTATGGCTACACCTTC. Residues: CASSILSNYGYTF.

The chain links TRBV30 to TRBJ1-5; D unclear. The CDR3 length is 14 residues. Trimming stripped 2 bases from V and 0 bases from J, with 8 bases between. The germline V gene has CDR1 GTSNPN and CDR2 SVGIG (reference sequence). CDR3 sequence (DNA): TGTGCCTGGAGTCGACGCGGTAGCAATCAGCCCCAGCATTTT. This translates into CAWSRRGSNQPQHF.

This chain uses TRBV9 with TRBJ2-5, with 13 bases that match TRBD2. The CDR3 extends over 16 amino acids. Germline CDR1 and CDR2: SGDLS and YYNGEE. Trimming took 3 bases from V and 5 from J; bases not matched to a gene: 7. In nucleotides, the CDR3 is TGTGCCAGCAGCGGATCACTAGCGGGGGGGCTCGAGACCCAGTACTTC. Protein sequence: CASSGSLAGGLETQYF.

CDR3 loop: CASSSGTSSYEQYF. CDR3 DNA sequence: TGTGCCAGCTCGTCAGGGACCAGCTCCTACGAGCAGTACTTC. V gene TRBV18 combines with J gene TRBJ2-7, with D perhaps matching TRBD1 or TRBD2 (5 bases each). Germline values: CDR1 KGHSH, CDR2 LQKENI. Deletions cut 6 bases from V and 0 bases from J, with 12 bases between. This CDR3 is built from 14 residues.

The chain has TRBV30 and TRBJ1-1; TRBD1 is a possible D gene (6 bases). Germline V lookup: CDR1 GTSNPN, CDR2 SVGIG (reference sequence). V gave up 8 bases and J gave up 1 base, with 8 bases separating them. This CDR3 spans 11 amino acids. CDR3 sequence (DNA): TGTGCCGGGACACGGAACACTGAAGCTTTCTTT. Translating it yields CAGTRNTEAFF.

The chain recombines TRBV29-1 with TRBJ1-6, with D unresolved. This CDR3 comprises 14 residues. The germline gives CDR1 SQVTM, CDR2 ANQGSEA. V lost 8 bases and J lost 8, with 19 bases in between. The CDR3 sequence: CSFKEHDPDSPLHF. CDR3 nucleotides: TGCAGCTTCAAGGAGCACGATCCCGATTCACCCCTCCACTTT. Full variable domain (remainder filled in from reference TRBV29-1 and TRBJ1-6): SAVISQKPSRDICQRGTSLTIQCQVDSQVTMMFWYRQQPGQSLTLIATANQGSEATYESGFVIDKFPISRPNLTFSTLTVSNMSPEDSSIYLCSFKEHDPDSPLHFGNGTRLTVT.